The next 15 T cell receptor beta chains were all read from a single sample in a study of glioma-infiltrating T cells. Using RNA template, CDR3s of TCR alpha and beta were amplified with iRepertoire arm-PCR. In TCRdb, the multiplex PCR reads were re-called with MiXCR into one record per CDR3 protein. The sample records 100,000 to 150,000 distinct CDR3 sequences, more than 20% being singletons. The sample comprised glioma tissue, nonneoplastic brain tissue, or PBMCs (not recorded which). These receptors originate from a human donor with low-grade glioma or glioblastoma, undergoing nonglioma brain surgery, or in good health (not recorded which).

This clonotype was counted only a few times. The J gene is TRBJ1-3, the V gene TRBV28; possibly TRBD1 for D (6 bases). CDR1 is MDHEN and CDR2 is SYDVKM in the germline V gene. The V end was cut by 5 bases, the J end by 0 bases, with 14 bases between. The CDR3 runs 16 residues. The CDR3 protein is CASSELGGFSGNTIYF. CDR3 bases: TGTGCCAGCAGTGAGTTGGGGGGCTTCTCTGGAAACACCATATATTTT.

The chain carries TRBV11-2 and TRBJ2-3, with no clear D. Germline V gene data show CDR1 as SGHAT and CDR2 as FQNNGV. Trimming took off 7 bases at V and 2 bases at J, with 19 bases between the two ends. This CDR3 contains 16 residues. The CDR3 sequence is CASTILGNSYTDTQYF. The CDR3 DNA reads TGTGCCAGCACCATCTTAGGGAATTCATACACAGATACGCAGTATTTT.

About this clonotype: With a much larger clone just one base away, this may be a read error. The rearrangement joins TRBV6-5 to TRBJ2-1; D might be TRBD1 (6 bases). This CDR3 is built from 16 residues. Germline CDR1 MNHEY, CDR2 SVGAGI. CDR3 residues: CASSLQGYSSYNEKFF. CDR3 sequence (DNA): TGTGCCAGCAGCCTACAGGGCTACAGCTCCTACAATGAGAAGTTCTTC.

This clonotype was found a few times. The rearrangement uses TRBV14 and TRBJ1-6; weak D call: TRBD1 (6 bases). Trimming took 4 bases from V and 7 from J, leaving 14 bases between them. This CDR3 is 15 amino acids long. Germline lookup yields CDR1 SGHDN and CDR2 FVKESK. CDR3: CASSPSQGANSPLHF. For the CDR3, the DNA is TGTGCCAGCAGCCCGTCACAGGGTGCCAATTCACCCCTCCACTTT.

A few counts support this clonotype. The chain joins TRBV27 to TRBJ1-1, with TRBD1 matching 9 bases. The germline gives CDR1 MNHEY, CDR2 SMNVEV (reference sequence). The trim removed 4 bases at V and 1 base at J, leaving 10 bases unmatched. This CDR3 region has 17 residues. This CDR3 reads CASSSWVQGARNTEAFF. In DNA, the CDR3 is TGTGCCAGCAGTTCGTGGGTACAGGGGGCTAGGAACACTGAAGCTTTCTTT.

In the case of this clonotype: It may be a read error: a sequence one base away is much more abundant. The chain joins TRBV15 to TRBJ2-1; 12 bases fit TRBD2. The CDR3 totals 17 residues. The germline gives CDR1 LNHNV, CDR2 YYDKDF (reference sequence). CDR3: CATRRDNGLAGWNEQFF. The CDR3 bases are TGTGCCACCAGAAGAGATAACGGACTAGCGGGGTGGAATGAGCAGTTCTTC.

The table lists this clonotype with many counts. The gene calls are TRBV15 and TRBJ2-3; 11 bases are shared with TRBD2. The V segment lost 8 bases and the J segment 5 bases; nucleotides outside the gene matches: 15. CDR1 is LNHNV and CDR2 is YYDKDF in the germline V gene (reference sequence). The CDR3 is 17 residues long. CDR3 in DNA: TGTGCCACCTTACCCCTCCTTAGCGGGGGGGCGAGAGATACGCAGTATTTT. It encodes CATLPLLSGGARDTQYF.

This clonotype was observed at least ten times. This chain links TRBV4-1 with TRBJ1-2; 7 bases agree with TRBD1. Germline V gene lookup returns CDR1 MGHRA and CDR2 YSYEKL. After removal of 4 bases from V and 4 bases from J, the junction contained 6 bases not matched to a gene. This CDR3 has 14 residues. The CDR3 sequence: CASSPEGAFYGYTF. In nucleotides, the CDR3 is TGCGCCAGCAGCCCAGAGGGGGCCTTCTATGGCTACACCTTC.

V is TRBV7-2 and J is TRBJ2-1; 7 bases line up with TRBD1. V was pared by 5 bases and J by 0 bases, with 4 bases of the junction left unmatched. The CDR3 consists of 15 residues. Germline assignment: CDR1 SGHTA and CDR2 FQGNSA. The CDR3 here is CASSAGGSSYNEQFF. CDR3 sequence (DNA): TGTGCCAGCAGCGCAGGGGGTAGCTCCTACAATGAGCAGTTCTTC.

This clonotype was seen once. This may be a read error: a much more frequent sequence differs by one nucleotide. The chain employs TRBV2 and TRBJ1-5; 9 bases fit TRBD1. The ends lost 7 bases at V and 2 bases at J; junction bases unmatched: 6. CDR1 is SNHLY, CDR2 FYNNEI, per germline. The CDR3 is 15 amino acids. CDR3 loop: CASMRTGEGNQPQHF. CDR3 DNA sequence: TGTGCCAGCATGAGGACAGGGGAAGGCAATCAGCCCCAGCATTTT.

In DNA form, the CDR3 reads TGCAGTGCTAGAGGGGCCGGGGCCAGCCTAGATACGCAGTATTTT. Translating it yields CSARGAGASLDTQYF. The chain uses TRBV20-1 and TRBJ2-3; D could derive from TRBD1 or TRBD2 (5 bases each). Germline assignment: CDR1 DFQATT and CDR2 SNEGSKA (reference sequence). V lost 1 base to trimming and J lost 5 bases, with 16 bases between them. The CDR3 loop spans 15 amino acids.

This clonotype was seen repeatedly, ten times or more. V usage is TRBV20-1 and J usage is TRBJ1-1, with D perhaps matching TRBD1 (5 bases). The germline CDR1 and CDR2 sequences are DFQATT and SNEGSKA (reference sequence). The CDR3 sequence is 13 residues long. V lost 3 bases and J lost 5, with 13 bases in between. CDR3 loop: CSARGAGNTEAFF. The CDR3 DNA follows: TGCAGTGCTAGGGGCGCAGGGAATACTGAAGCTTTCTTT.

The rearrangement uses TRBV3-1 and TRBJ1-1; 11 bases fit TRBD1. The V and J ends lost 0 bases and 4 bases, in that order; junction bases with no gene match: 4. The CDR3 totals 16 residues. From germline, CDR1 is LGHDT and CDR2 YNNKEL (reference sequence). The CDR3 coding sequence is TGTGCCAGCAGCCAAGATATTGGGACAGGGGGCACTGAAGCTTTCTTT. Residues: CASSQDIGTGGTEAFF.

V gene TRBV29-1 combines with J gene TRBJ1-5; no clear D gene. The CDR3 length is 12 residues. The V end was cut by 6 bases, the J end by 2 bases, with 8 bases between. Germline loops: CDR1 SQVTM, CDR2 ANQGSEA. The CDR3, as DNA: TGCAGCGTGGCCACAGGCAATCAGCCCCAGCATTTT. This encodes CSVATGNQPQHF.

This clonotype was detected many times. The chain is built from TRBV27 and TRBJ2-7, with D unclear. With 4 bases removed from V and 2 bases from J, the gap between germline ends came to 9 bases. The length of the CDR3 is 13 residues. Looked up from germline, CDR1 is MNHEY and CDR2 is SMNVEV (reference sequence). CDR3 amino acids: CASSSPDPYEQYV. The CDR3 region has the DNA TGTGCCAGCAGTTCCCCCGACCCCTACGAGCAGTACGTC.